This is a list of T cell receptor beta chains from one sample in a study of cytomegalovirus exposure and HLA in healthy donors. TCRdb's copy holds only in-frame clones and misses some; the assay was immunoSEQ multiplex PCR. The table has roughly 150,000 clones, approximately 78% seen once. The sequencing input was PBMCs. Source of these receptors: a middle-aged woman in good health and CMV-seropositive. CDR3s include the opening cysteine and the closing phenylalanine or tryptophan. Each record gives: CDR3 protein, CDR3 DNA, D gene, clone size, J gene, V gene. A D gene is named only where the DNA matches it firmly. Only part of the rows carry a size: once, few, many, or a class if the clone is expanded.

CDR3aa: CASLNWNTEAFF
CDR3nt: TGTGCCAGCCTCAACTGGAACACTGAAGCTTTCTTT
d_gene: NA
abundance: NA
j_gene: TRBJ1-1
v_gene: TRBV7-6

CDR3aa: CASRSPMTYEQYF
CDR3nt: TGTGCCAGTCGATCTCCTATGACCTACGAGCAGTACTTC
d_gene: NA
abundance: NA
j_gene: TRBJ2-7
v_gene: TRBV19

CDR3aa: CATSGGLAGGGEQFF
CDR3nt: TGTGCCACCAGCGGGGGACTAGCGGGAGGAGGTGAGCAGTTCTTC
d_gene: TRBD2
abundance: NA
j_gene: TRBJ2-1
v_gene: TRBV15

CDR3aa: CASSYGLEQFF
CDR3nt: TGTGCCAGCAGCTACGGACTGGAGCAGTTCTTC
d_gene: NA
abundance: NA
j_gene: TRBJ2-1
v_gene: TRBV13

CDR3aa: CATSRTLTGSSYNEQFF
CDR3nt: TGTGCCACCAGCAGAACCTTAACAGGGAGCTCCTACAATGAGCAGTTCTTC
d_gene: NA
abundance: NA
j_gene: TRBJ2-1
v_gene: TRBV15

CDR3aa: CASSLGSPTILYEQYF
CDR3nt: TGTGCCAGCAGCTTAGGTAGCCCGACGATCCTCTACGAGCAGTACTTC
d_gene: NA
abundance: NA
j_gene: TRBJ2-7
v_gene: TRBV7-8

CDR3aa: CASSSTSGSQTYEQYF
CDR3nt: TGTGCCAGCAGCTCGACTAGCGGGAGTCAGACCTACGAGCAGTACTTC
d_gene: TRBD2
abundance: NA
j_gene: TRBJ2-7
v_gene: TRBV5-6

CDR3aa: CASSQSAAGYEQYF
CDR3nt: TGTGCCAGCTCACAATCCGCGGCCGGCTACGAGCAGTACTTC
d_gene: NA
abundance: NA
j_gene: TRBJ2-7
v_gene: TRBV18

CDR3aa: CAISESGSEETQYF
CDR3nt: TGTGCCATCAGTGAGAGCGGGAGTGAAGAGACCCAGTACTTC
d_gene: TRBD2
abundance: NA
j_gene: TRBJ2-5
v_gene: TRBV10-3

CDR3aa: CSIMGQGASEAFF
CDR3nt: TGCAGCATTATGGGGCAGGGGGCCTCTGAAGCTTTCTTT
d_gene: TRBD1
abundance: NA
j_gene: TRBJ1-1
v_gene: TRBV29-1

CDR3aa: CASSTGLAVPSDTQYF
CDR3nt: TGCGCCAGCAGCACCGGACTAGCGGTACCCTCAGATACGCAGTATTTT
d_gene: TRBD2
abundance: few
j_gene: TRBJ2-3
v_gene: TRBV5-1

CDR3aa: CASSPGHLNEQFF
CDR3nt: TGCGCCAGCAGCCCGGGACACCTCAATGAGCAGTTCTTC
d_gene: NA
abundance: NA
j_gene: TRBJ2-1
v_gene: TRBV7-8

CDR3aa: CASSLGPTGLEQYF
CDR3nt: TGTGCCAGCAGCTTAGGACCTACAGGGCTCGAGCAGTACTTC
d_gene: NA
abundance: few
j_gene: TRBJ2-7
v_gene: TRBV11-3

CDR3aa: CASSLILGTSGEQYF
CDR3nt: TGTGCCAGCAGTTTAATACTAGGGACTAGCGGCGAGCAGTACTTC
d_gene: TRBD2
abundance: NA
j_gene: TRBJ2-7
v_gene: TRBV27

CDR3aa: CASSESAYDYTEAFF
CDR3nt: TGTGCCAGCAGTGAATCGGCTTACGACTACACTGAAGCTTTCTTT
d_gene: NA
abundance: few
j_gene: TRBJ1-1
v_gene: TRBV25-1

CDR3aa: CASRLQVTYEQYF
CDR3nt: TGTGCCAGCAGATTACAGGTAACCTACGAGCAGTACTTC
d_gene: NA
abundance: NA
j_gene: TRBJ2-7
v_gene: TRBV6-5

CDR3aa: CASRNQGSDTQYF
CDR3nt: TGTGCCAGCAGGAACCAGGGGTCAGATACGCAGTATTTT
d_gene: NA
abundance: NA
j_gene: TRBJ2-3
v_gene: TRBV6-6

CDR3aa: CASSLSGTDTQYF
CDR3nt: TGTGCCAGCAGCTTGTCCGGCACAGATACGCAGTATTTT
d_gene: NA
abundance: few
j_gene: TRBJ2-3
v_gene: TRBV5-4

CDR3aa: CASSNGQISGNTIYF
CDR3nt: TGTGCCAGCAGCAATGGACAGATCTCTGGAAACACCATATATTTT
d_gene: NA
abundance: NA
j_gene: TRBJ1-3
v_gene: TRBV7-6

CDR3aa: CASSGLAGGETQYF
CDR3nt: TGTGCCAGCAGCGGACTAGCGGGAGGAGAGACCCAGTACTTC
d_gene: TRBD2
abundance: NA
j_gene: TRBJ2-5
v_gene: TRBV7-8

CDR3aa: CASSLSWEVRVYTF
CDR3nt: TGTGCCAGCAGTTTATCGTGGGAGGTGCGCGTCTACACCTTC
d_gene: NA
abundance: NA
j_gene: TRBJ1-2
v_gene: TRBV27

CDR3aa: CSAALTGDGYTF
CDR3nt: TGCAGCGCTGCCCTAACAGGGGATGGCTACACCTTC
d_gene: TRBD1
abundance: NA
j_gene: TRBJ1-2
v_gene: TRBV29-1

CDR3aa: CASSGGLRVTDTQYF
CDR3nt: TGTGCCAGTTCAGGGGGATTAAGGGTCACAGATACGCAGTATTTT
d_gene: TRBD1
abundance: NA
j_gene: TRBJ2-3
v_gene: TRBV19

CDR3aa: CASSSWTSGPQETQYF
CDR3nt: TGTGCCAGCAGCTCTTGGACTAGCGGGCCTCAAGAGACCCAGTACTTC
d_gene: TRBD2
abundance: NA
j_gene: TRBJ2-5
v_gene: TRBV14

CDR3aa: CASSTGTGTRRDTQYF
CDR3nt: TGTGCCAGCAGTACGGGCACCGGGACTCGCAGGGATACGCAGTATTTT
d_gene: NA
abundance: NA
j_gene: TRBJ2-3
v_gene: TRBV6-6

CDR3aa: CASSPSGTGFQPQHF
CDR3nt: TGTGCCAGCAGCCCCTCAGGGACAGGCTTCCAGCCCCAGCATTTT
d_gene: TRBD1
abundance: NA
j_gene: TRBJ1-5
v_gene: TRBV7-8